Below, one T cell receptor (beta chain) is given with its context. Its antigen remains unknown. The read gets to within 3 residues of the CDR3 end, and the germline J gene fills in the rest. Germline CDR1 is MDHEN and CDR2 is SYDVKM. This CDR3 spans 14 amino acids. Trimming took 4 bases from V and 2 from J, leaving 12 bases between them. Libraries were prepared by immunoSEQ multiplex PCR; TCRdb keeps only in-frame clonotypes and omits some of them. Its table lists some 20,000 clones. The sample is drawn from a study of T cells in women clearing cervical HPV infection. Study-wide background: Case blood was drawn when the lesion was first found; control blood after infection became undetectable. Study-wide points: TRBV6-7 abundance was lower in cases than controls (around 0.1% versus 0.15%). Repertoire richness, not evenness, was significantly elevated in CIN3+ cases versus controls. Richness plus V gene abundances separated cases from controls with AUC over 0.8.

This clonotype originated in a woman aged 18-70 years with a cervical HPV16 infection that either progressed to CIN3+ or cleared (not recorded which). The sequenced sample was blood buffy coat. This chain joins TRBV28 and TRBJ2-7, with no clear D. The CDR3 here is CASSSPTVAYEQYF. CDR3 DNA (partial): TGTGCCAGCAGTTCACCGACTGTCGCCTACGAG. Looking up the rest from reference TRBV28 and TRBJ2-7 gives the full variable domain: DVKVTQSSRYLVKRTGEKVFLECVQDMDHENMFWYRQDPGLGLRLIYFSYDVKMKEKGDIPEGYSVSREKKERFSLILESASTNQTSMYLCASSSPTVAYEQYFGPGTRLTVT.